The source of this T cell receptor beta chain is a study of beta chain features in type 1 diabetes. Study-wide findings and caveats: Naive, central memory and Treg TCRB repertoires appeared more alike in patients than in healthy donors. Type 1 diabetes patients had TCRB CDR3s that were shorter (moderately but significantly so) in all four CD4+ subsets.

Markers CD45RO/CCR7/CD25/CD127/CD95/CD27 served to sort CD4+ naive, central memory, regulatory and stem cell-like memory cells. As regards this clone: Its antigen is unidentified.

V was clipped by 5 bases and J by 2 bases, with 12 bases between them. Germline V gene data show CDR1 as SEHNR and CDR2 as FQNEAQ (reference sequence). CDR3 length equals 14 residues. The whole isolated RNA underwent reverse transcription, so sequencing captured expressed TCRB transcripts. Approximately 4 million reads on average were seen across naive, central memory and regulatory T cell samples. The data were produced by immunoSEQ multiplex PCR, yet TCRdb's version contains in-frame clones alone and is incomplete. The sample contains hundreds of thousands of clones, over 12% of which appear only once.

The rearrangement uses TRBV7-9 and TRBJ1-1; D uncertain. The TCR comes from a man aged 18 to 29 with type 1 diabetes. The sequenced sample was naive CD4+ T cells from blood. CDR3 DNA sequence: TGTGCCAGCAGCCCATTTGGCGCCAACACTGAAGCTTTCTTT. Protein sequence: CASSPFGANTEAFF.